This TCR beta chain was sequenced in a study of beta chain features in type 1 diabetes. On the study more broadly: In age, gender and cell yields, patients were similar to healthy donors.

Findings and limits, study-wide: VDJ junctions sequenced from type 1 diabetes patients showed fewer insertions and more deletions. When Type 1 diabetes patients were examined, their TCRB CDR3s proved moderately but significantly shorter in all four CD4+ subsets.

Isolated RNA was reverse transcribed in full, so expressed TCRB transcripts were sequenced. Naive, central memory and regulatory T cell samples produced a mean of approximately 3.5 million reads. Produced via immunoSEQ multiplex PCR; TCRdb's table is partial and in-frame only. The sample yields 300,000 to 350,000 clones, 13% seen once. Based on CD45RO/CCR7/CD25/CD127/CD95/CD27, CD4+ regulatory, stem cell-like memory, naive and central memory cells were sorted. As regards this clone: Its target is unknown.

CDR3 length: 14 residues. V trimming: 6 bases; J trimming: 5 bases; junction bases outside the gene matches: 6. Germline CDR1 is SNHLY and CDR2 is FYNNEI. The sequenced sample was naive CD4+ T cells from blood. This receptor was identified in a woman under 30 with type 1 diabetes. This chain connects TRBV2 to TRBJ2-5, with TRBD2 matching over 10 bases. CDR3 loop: CASSEREGRETQYF. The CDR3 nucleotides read TGTGCCAGCAGCGAGCGGGAGGGCCGGGAGACCCAGTACTTC.